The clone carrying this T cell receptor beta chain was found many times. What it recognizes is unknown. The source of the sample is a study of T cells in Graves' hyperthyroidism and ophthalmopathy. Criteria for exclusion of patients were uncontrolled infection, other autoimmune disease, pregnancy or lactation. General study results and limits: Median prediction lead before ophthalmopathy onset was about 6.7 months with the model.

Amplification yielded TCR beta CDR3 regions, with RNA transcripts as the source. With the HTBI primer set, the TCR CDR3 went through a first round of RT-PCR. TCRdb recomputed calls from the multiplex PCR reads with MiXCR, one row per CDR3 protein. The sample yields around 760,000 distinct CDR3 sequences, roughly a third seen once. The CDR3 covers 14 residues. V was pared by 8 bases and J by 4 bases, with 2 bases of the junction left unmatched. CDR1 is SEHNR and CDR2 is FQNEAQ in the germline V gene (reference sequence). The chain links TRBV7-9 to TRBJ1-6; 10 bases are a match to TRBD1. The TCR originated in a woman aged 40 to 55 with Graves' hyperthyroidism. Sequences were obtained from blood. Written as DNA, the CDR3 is TGTGCCAGCGGGACAGGGGCTTATAATTCACCCCTCCACTTT. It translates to CASGTGAYNSPLHF.